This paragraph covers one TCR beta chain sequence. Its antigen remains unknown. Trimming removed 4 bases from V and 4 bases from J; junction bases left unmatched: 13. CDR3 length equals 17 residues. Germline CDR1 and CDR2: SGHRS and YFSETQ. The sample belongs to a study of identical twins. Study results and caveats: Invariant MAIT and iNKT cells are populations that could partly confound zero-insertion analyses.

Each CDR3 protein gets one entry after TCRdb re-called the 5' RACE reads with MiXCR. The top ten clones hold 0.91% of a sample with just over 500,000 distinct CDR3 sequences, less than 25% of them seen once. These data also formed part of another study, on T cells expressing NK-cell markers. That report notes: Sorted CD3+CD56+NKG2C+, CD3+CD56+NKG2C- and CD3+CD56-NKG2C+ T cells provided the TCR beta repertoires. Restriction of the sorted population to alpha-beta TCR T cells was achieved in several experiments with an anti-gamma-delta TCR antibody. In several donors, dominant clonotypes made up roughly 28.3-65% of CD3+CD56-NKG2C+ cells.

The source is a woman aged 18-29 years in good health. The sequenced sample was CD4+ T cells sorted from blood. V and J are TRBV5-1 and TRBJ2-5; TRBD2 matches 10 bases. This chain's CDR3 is CASSPGLAVIRGETQYF. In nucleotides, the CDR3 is TGCGCCAGCAGCCCTGGACTAGCGGTGATTAGGGGAGAGACCCAGTACTTC.